A selection of T cell receptor beta chains follows, all from one sample in a study of blood T cell dynamics during melanoma immunotherapy. Repertoires were generated with immunoSEQ multiplex PCR, while TCRdb's copy carries only in-frame clones and drops some. This repertoire shows about 12,000 clones, over 75% found once; its top ten account for less than 5%. Specimen: blood, collected from a patient treated with checkpoint blockade. These receptors were taken from a human donor with melanoma. CDR3s include the opening cysteine and the closing phenylalanine or tryptophan. The D gene is left open where the match is weak. The size of a clone is reported for some rows only, either as once, few or many, or as a class for expanded clones.

TRBJ2-3 - - TRBV6-8 CASSYASASTDTQYF TGTGCCAGCAGTTACGCTAGCGCAAGCACAGATACGCAGTATTTT
TRBJ1-6 - - TRBV6-5 CASSYQVLGNSPLHF TGTGCCAGCAGTTACCAGGTCCTAGGGAATTCACCCCTCCACTTT
TRBJ2-2 few - TRBV14 CASSQGGTAGWSGELFF TGTGCCAGCAGCCAAGGGGGTACGGCGGGATGGTCCGGGGAGCTGTTTTTT
TRBJ1-5 - - TRBV27 CASSLSRYSNQPQHF TGTGCCAGCAGTTTATCCCGTTATAGCAATCAGCCCCAGCATTTT
TRBJ2-7 - - TRBV9 CASSVELTSEQYF TGTGCCAGCAGCGTAGAGTTGACGAGCGAGCAGTACTTC
TRBJ2-5 - - TRBV7-6 CASSLVAQETQYF TGTGCCAGCAGCTTAGTGGCTCAAGAGACCCAGTACTTC
TRBJ2-1 - - TRBV14 CASSFGLTWAYNEQFF TGTGCCAGCAGTTTCGGTCTCACATGGGCCTACAATGAGCAGTTCTTC
TRBJ2-1 - TRBD2 TRBV5-1 CASRYSGDNEQFF TGCGCCAGCAGGTATAGCGGGGACAATGAGCAGTTCTTC
TRBJ2-7 - - TRBV19 CASSTQISYEQYF TGTGCCAGTAGTACCCAGATCTCCTACGAGCAGTACTTC
TRBJ2-7 - TRBD2 TRBV9 CASSPTAGTSRYEQYF TGTGCCAGCAGCCCTACAGCCGGGACTAGTCGGTACGAGCAGTACTTC
TRBJ2-3 few - TRBV30 CAWSVRGDTQYF TGTGCCTGGAGTGTACGGGGAGATACGCAGTATTTT
TRBJ2-3 few TRBD1 TRBV10-3 CATRQGMADTQYF TGTGCCACCAGACAGGGGATGGCAGATACGCAGTATTTT
TRBJ2-1 - TRBD2 TRBV19 CASSLIAGTYNEQFF TGTGCCAGTAGTCTCATAGCGGGTACCTACAATGAGCAGTTCTTC
TRBJ2-1 - - TRBV19 CASSADWANEQFF TGTGCCAGTAGTGCGGACTGGGCCAATGAGCAGTTCTTC
TRBJ1-5 few - TRBV29-1 CSVDPGNNQPQHF TGCAGCGTTGATCCAGGGAACAATCAGCCCCAGCATTTT
TRBJ2-7 - - TRBV7-3 CASSLTAGYEQYF TGTGCCAGCAGCTTAACGGCAGGCTACGAGCAGTACTTC
TRBJ1-3 - TRBD1 TRBV7-9 CASSLGDSLFSGNTIYF TGTGCCAGCAGCTTAGGGGACAGCCTTTTCTCTGGAAACACCATATATTTT
TRBJ2-7 - TRBD2 TRBV4-1 CASSSPVTSGTSYEQYF TGCGCCAGCAGCTCACCGGTAACTAGCGGAACCTCCTACGAGCAGTACTTC
TRBJ1-2 - TRBD1 TRBV5-1 CASSFYGTGGDYGYTF TGCGCCAGCAGCTTCTACGGGACAGGGGGTGACTATGGCTACACCTTC
TRBJ2-1 - TRBD2 TRBV7-3 CASSLVPGLAGGHEQFF TGTGCCAGCAGCTTGGTCCCGGGACTAGCGGGGGGGCATGAGCAGTTCTTC
TRBJ2-1 - - TRBV13 CASSLEGVGGTISYNEQFF TGTGCCAGCAGCTTAGAGGGGGTTGGGGGGACCATCTCCTACAATGAGCAGTTCTTC
TRBJ2-5 - TRBD2 TRBV5-1 CARSRAGGEETQYF TGCGCCCGCAGCCGTGCGGGGGGGGAAGAGACCCAGTACTTC
TRBJ2-3 - TRBD1 TRBV19 CASSKTGTGGTDTQYF TGTGCCAGTAGTAAAACCGGGACAGGGGGCACAGATACGCAGTATTTT
TRBJ2-7 - - TRBV10-1 CASSEGGFYEQYF TGCGCCAGCAGTGAGGGGGGCTTTTACGAGCAGTACTTC
TRBJ1-1 few - TRBV19 CASSIAGHAFF TGTGCCAGTAGTATAGCGGGGCACGCTTTCTTT
TRBJ2-4 - - TRBV19 CASHQGTLAKNIQYF TGTGCCAGTCATCAGGGGACATTAGCCAAAAACATTCAGTACTTC
TRBJ1-4 - - TRBV15 CATSNRAAGINEKLFF TGTGCCACCAGCAATCGGGCCGCGGGAATCAATGAAAAACTGTTTTTT
TRBJ2-5 - TRBD2 TRBV5-8 CASSIRLAGGETQYF TGTGCCAGCAGCATCCGACTAGCGGGGGGGGAGACCCAGTACTTC
TRBJ1-1 - TRBD1 TRBV29-1 CSVEVAARGTEAFF TGCAGCGTTGAAGTCGCGGCCAGGGGGACTGAAGCTTTCTTT
TRBJ1-5 - TRBD1 TRBV7-6 CASSSGTGGNNQPQHF TGTGCCAGCAGCTCCGGGACAGGGGGCAACAATCAGCCCCAGCATTTT
TRBJ2-2 - TRBD2 TRBV29-1 CSAQGLAGVGGELFF TGCAGCGCTCAGGGACTAGCGGGAGTAGGCGGGGAGCTGTTTTTT
TRBJ1-3 - - TRBV6-5 CASSYSITGGGNTIYF TGTGCCAGCAGTTACTCGATAACAGGCGGAGGAAACACCATATATTTT
TRBJ2-1 - - TRBV19 CASSIFGHPGDEQFF TGTGCCAGTAGTATTTTTGGACATCCTGGGGATGAGCAGTTCTTC
TRBJ1-4 - TRBD1 TRBV5-6 CASSLQGVNEKLFF TGTGCCAGCAGCTTGCAGGGGGTGAATGAAAAACTGTTTTTT
TRBJ2-5 - - TRBV7-2 CASSKNGYQETQYF TGTGCCAGCTCCAAGAATGGGTATCAAGAGACCCAGTACTTC
TRBJ1-4 - - TRBV15 CATSPRETNEKLFF TGTGCCACCTCGCCTAGGGAAACTAATGAAAAACTGTTTTTT
TRBJ2-2 - TRBD1 TRBV9 CASSVGDSYTGELFF TGTGCCAGCAGCGTAGGGGACAGCTACACCGGGGAGCTGTTTTTT
TRBJ2-3 - - TRBV20-1 CSVGRTDTQYF TGCAGTGTCGGACGCACAGATACGCAGTATTTT
TRBJ1-5 few - TRBV12-5 CASGLGDKNQPQHF TGTGCTAGTGGTTTGGGGGACAAAAATCAGCCCCAGCATTTT
TRBJ1-4 - - TRBV5-1 CASSPRTRPNEKLFF TGCGCCAGCAGCCCCAGGACCCGGCCTAATGAAAAACTGTTTTTT
TRBJ1-1 once TRBD1 TRBV4-1 CASSLRDRVMNTEAFF TGCGCCAGCAGCCTCCGGGACAGGGTTATGAACACTGAAGCTTTCTTT
TRBJ2-5 - - TRBV2 CASAREARETQYF TGTGCCAGCGCCAGGGAGGCGAGGGAGACCCAGTACTTC